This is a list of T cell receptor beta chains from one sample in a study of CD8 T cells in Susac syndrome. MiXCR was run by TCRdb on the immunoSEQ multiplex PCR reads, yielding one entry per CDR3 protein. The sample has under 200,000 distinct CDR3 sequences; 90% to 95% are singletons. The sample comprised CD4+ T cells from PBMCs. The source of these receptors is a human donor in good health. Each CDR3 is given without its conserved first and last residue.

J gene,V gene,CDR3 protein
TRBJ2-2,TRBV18,ASSEGQANTGELF
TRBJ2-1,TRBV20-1,SARVGGTYNEQF
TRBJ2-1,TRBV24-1,ATSDEGGWDYNEQF
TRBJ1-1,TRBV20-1,SARLDTNTEAF
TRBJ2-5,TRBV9,ASSSGGTQY
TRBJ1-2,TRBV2,ASSWGLDGYT
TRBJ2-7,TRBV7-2,ASSPGTPYEQY
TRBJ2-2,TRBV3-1,ASSQTSGRTGELF
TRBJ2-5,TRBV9,ASSDYQETQY
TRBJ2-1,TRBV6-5,ASMRRNEQF
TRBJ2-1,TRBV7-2,ASTLQGVSSYNEQF
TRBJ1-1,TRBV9,ASSGQGAMGTEAF
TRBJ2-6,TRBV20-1,SAPGVAGANVLT
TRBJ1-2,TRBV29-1,SELDSYGYT
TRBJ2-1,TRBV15,ATSRKIGDSLRNEQF
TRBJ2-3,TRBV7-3,ASSSPPLYTQY